This entry lists 14 T cell receptor beta chains sequenced from one sample in a study of blood T cell repertoires in COVID-19. Only in-frame clones appear in the TCRdb table, and some are missing; sequencing was by immunoSEQ multiplex PCR. The repertoire includes about 94,000 clones, around 75% of them detected once, and about 5.7% sits in the top ten. The sequenced material came from peripheral blood. The origin of the receptors is an older man with COVID-19, enrolled during active disease.

This clone was seen a handful of times. The chain is built from TRBV30 and TRBJ1-5; the match to TRBD1 covers 8 bases. The junction had 8 bases not matched to a gene; V was cut back by 7 bases and J by 0 bases. The CDR3 covers 15 residues. Germline lookup yields CDR1 GTSNPN and CDR2 SVGIG (reference sequence). This CDR3 reads CAFTGGGYSNQPQHF. For the CDR3, the DNA is TGTGCCTTTACAGGGGGTGGATATAGCAATCAGCCCCAGCATTTT.

CDR3 residues: CASSQDQLAGPTGELFF. CDR3 DNA: TGCGCCAGCAGCCAAGATCAGCTAGCGGGTCCAACCGGGGAGCTGTTTTTT. The chain uses TRBV4-3 and TRBJ2-2; 8 bases map to TRBD2. V lost 0 bases and J lost 5; bases outside the gene matches: 8. The CDR3 is 17 residues long. Germline V lookup: CDR1 LGHNA, CDR2 YSLEER.

This clone was seen a handful of times. The V call is TRBV11-2, the J call TRBJ1-1, with TRBD1 matching over 7 bases. From germline, CDR1 is SGHAT and CDR2 FQNNGV. CDR3 length: 15 amino acids. The ends lost 5 bases at V and 7 bases at J; junction bases unmatched: 13. CDR3 sequence: CASSRTPNDRVEAFF. The CDR3 nucleotides are TGTGCCAGCAGCAGAACCCCCAACGACAGGGTTGAAGCTTTCTTT. Full variable domain (remainder filled in from reference TRBV11-2 and TRBJ1-1): EAGVAQSPRYKIIEKRQSVAFWCNPISGHATLYWYQQILGQGPKLLIQFQNNGVVDDSQLPKDRFSAERLKGVDSTLKIQPAKLEDSAVYLCASSRTPNDRVEAFFGQGTRLTVV.

CDR3: CASTRIGANVLTF. CDR3 coding DNA: TGTGCCAGCACCCGTATTGGGGCCAACGTCCTGACTTTC. The V and J genes are TRBV3-1 (or the pseudogene TRBV3-2) and TRBJ2-6; no clear D gene. The CDR3 consists of 13 residues. The V end lost 7 bases, the J end lost 3 bases, and 7 bases lay between the germline ends. Germline V CDR1 and CDR2: LGHDT, YNNKEL (reference sequence).

The CDR3 bases are TGTGCCAGCAGTAGACAGGGGGCTAATTCACCCCTCCACTTT. Its protein product is CASSRQGANSPLHF. V usage is TRBV7-9 and J usage is TRBJ1-6, with TRBD1 matching over 10 bases. V shed 6 bases and J 6 bases; nucleotides not matched to a gene: 2. The CDR3 is made up of 14 amino acids. The germline V gene encodes CDR1 SEHNR and CDR2 FQNEAQ (reference sequence).

The chain uses TRBV7-2 and TRBJ2-7; tentative D call: TRBD1 (6 bases). Germline values: CDR1 SGHTA, CDR2 FQGNSA. Trimming stripped 6 bases from V and 7 bases from J, with 22 bases between. This CDR3 is 15 amino acids long. This chain's CDR3 is CASRRTVVGSKEQYF. Written as DNA, the CDR3 is TGTGCCAGCAGGCGGACAGTGGTTGGGTCTAAAGAGCAGTACTTC.

This clone was picked up one time. The J gene is TRBJ2-7, the V gene TRBV7-9; 7 nucleotides agree with TRBD1. V lost 5 bases to trimming and J lost 5 bases; unmatched junction nucleotides: 9. Germline assignment: CDR1 SEHNR and CDR2 FQNEAQ (reference sequence). CDR3 length: 14 amino acids. The CDR3 is CASSLGTAHNEQYF. CDR3 nucleotide sequence: TGTGCCAGCAGCCTCGGGACAGCCCACAACGAGCAGTACTTC. Looking up the rest from reference TRBV7-9 and TRBJ2-7 gives the full variable domain: DTGVSQNPRHKITKRGQNVTFRCDPISEHNRLYWYRQTLGQGPEFLTYFQNEAQLEKSRLLSDRFSAERPKGSFSTLEIQRTEQGDSAMYLCASSLGTAHNEQYFGPGTRLTVT.

Here the CDR3 reads CASRWTSGNTGELFF. In DNA form, the CDR3 reads TGTGCCAGCAGGTGGACTAGCGGGAACACCGGGGAGCTGTTTTTT. The chain carries TRBV7-2 and TRBJ2-2; 10 bases map to TRBD2. This CDR3 has 15 residues. After removal of 6 bases from V and 1 base from J, the junction contained 2 bases not matched to a gene. Germline lookup yields CDR1 SGHTA and CDR2 FQGNSA.

The gene calls are TRBV4-1 and TRBJ2-5, with TRBD1 identical over 12 bases. With 4 bases clipped from V and 4 bases from J, the junction kept 1 base outside the gene matches. This CDR3 contains 14 residues. CDR1 and CDR2 from the germline V gene are MGHRA and YSYEKL. The CDR3 here is CASSRDRGRETQYF. The CDR3 DNA reads TGCGCCAGCAGCCGGGACAGGGGGCGAGAGACCCAGTACTTC.

This sequence joins TRBV18 and TRBJ1-1, with TRBD1 matching 7 bases. After removal of 3 bases from V and 4 bases from J, the junction contained 8 bases not matched to a gene. The CDR3 runs 15 residues. Germline CDR1 is KGHSH and CDR2 is LQKENI. The CDR3 is CASSPPGQTSTEAFF. The CDR3 DNA reads TGTGCCAGCTCACCTCCGGGACAGACGTCCACTGAAGCTTTCTTT.

This clone was detected a few times. The chain links TRBV9 to TRBJ2-1, with 9 bases matching TRBD1. The V segment lost 0 bases and the J segment 7 bases; nucleotides outside the gene matches: 5. CDR1 SGDLS and CDR2 YYNGEE come from the germline V gene. The CDR3 runs to 15 residues. In nucleotides, the CDR3 is TGTGCCAGCAGCGTAGTAGGGACAGGGAGTAATGAGCAGTTCTTC. This translates into CASSVVGTGSNEQFF. The full variable domain, in which reference TRBV9 and TRBJ2-1 provide the parts outside the CDR3, is DSGVTQTPKHLITATGQRVTLRCSPRSGDLSVYWYQQSLDQGLQFLIQYYNGEERAKGNILERFSAQQFPDLHSELNLSSLELGDSALYFCASSVVGTGSNEQFFGPGTRLTVL.

The J gene is TRBJ2-7, the V gene TRBV5-1; D unclear. CDR3 size: 13 residues. Germline V gene data show CDR1 as SGHRS and CDR2 as YFSETQ. Trimming stripped 4 bases from V and 4 bases from J, with 12 bases between. CDR3 DNA: TGCGCCAGCAGCCTCCAGGTAGGTTACGAGCAGTACTTC. This translates into CASSLQVGYEQYF.

The chain uses TRBV7-2 and TRBJ2-5; 8 bases align to TRBD1. The trim removed 3 bases at V and 4 bases at J, leaving 1 base unmatched. CDR1 is SGHTA and CDR2 is FQGNSA in the germline V gene. This CDR3 is 13 amino acids long. CDR3 in amino acids: CASSFGQGETQYF. The CDR3 DNA follows: TGTGCCAGCAGCTTTGGACAGGGAGAGACCCAGTACTTC.

V is TRBV18 and J is TRBJ2-5; possible D gene TRBD2, 6 bases. CDR1 and CDR2 from the germline V gene are KGHSH and LQKENI. Trimming cost V 5 bases and J 3 bases, with 10 bases left between them. CDR3 length equals 13 residues. Here the CDR3 reads CASSTGLEETQYF. The DNA of the CDR3 is TGTGCCAGCTCAACGGGACTGGAAGAGACCCAGTACTTC.